Below, 26 T cell receptor beta chains from the same sample are listed, as sequenced in a study of T-cell memory formation after mild COVID-19. Using its own MiXCR run on the 5' RACE reads, TCRdb lists one record per CDR3 protein. The table lists 100,000 to 120,000 distinct CDR3 sequences, 20% to 25% of them singletons. Sequenced sample: PBMCs or a T cell subset sorted from them (not recorded which). These receptors were taken from a man aged 18 to 30 who had mild COVID-19 (a few samples of this study predate the infection). Cell type and time point are not known.

This clonotype was seen ten or more times. V gene TRBV27 combines with J gene TRBJ2-2; 8 bases agree with TRBD2. The CDR3 runs to 15 residues. The ends lost 5 bases at V and 5 bases at J; junction bases unmatched: 7. Looked up from germline, CDR1 is MNHEY and CDR2 is SMNVEV (reference sequence). This chain's CDR3 is CASSPGLVGTGELFF. The CDR3 coding sequence is TGTGCCAGCAGTCCGGGACTAGTTGGAACCGGGGAGCTGTTTTTT.

This chain links TRBV20-1 with TRBJ2-3; D not resolved. V lost 2 bases, J lost 1 base, and 16 bases lay in between. CDR1 is DFQATT, CDR2 SNEGSKA, per germline (reference sequence). The CDR3 consists of 16 residues. The CDR3 sequence is CSARSGLEVGTDTQYF. CDR3 DNA sequence: TGCAGTGCTAGATCTGGCCTAGAAGTTGGCACAGATACGCAGTATTTT.

The chain carries TRBV12-3 or TRBV12-4 and TRBJ1-1; D is ambiguous. The CDR3 contains 14 residues. With 2 bases removed from V and 4 bases from J, the gap between germline ends came to 11 bases. CDR3 DNA: TGTGCCAGCAGTTTAAGGAAGATGGGCACTGAAGCTTTCTTT. It is translated as CASSLRKMGTEAFF.

The table lists this clonotype with a few counts. The chain is built from TRBV30 and TRBJ2-7; D not certain. Germline V gene data show CDR1 as GTSNPN and CDR2 as SVGIG (reference sequence). Between the trimmed V and J ends, which lost 4 bases and 1 base, there was a span of 11 bases. The CDR3 contains 13 residues. In nucleotides, the CDR3 is TGTGCCTGGATCCCGACTGAGTCCTACGAGCAGTACTTC. Its translation is CAWIPTESYEQYF.

This clonotype was picked up many times. The gene calls are TRBV15 and TRBJ2-3; TRBD2 matches 8 bases. The germline CDR1 and CDR2 sequences are LNHNV and YYDKDF (reference sequence). The CDR3 is 16 amino acids. J lost 1 base, V lost 1 base, and 4 bases had no gene match. CDR3 sequence (DNA): TGTGCCACCAGCAGAGGAAGCGGGGGCGGCACAGATACGCAGTATTTT. Residues: CATSRGSGGGTDTQYF.

The chain is built from TRBV7-2 and TRBJ2-7, with D unresolved. Trimming removed 1 base at V and 1 base at J, with 11 bases between. This CDR3 contains 15 residues. Germline CDR1 and CDR2: SGHTA and FQGNSA. The CDR3 bases are TGTGCCAGCAGCTTAGTAGCTGGGTTTTCCTACGAGCAGTACTTC. Translated: CASSLVAGFSYEQYF.

The CDR3 loop reads CASSDRDGTGELFF. DNA of the CDR3: TGTGCCAGCAGCGACAGGGACGGGACCGGGGAGCTGTTTTTT. The chain combines TRBV6-2 or TRBV6-3 with TRBJ2-2; 7 bases line up with TRBD1. The germline V gene encodes CDR1 MNHEY and CDR2 SVGEGT. This CDR3 has 14 residues. The ends lost 6 bases at V and 5 bases at J; junction bases unmatched: 6.

This clonotype has only a few counts. The chain couples TRBV5-1 to TRBJ2-7, with TRBD1 identical over 7 bases. Looked up from germline, CDR1 is SGHRS and CDR2 is YFSETQ. This CDR3 contains 15 residues. The trim removed 7 bases at V and 1 base at J, leaving 11 bases unmatched. The CDR3 nucleotides are TGCGCCAGCGGCGGTGGCAGGGGGTCTTCCTACGAGCAGTACTTC. It translates to CASGGGRGSSYEQYF.

The V and J genes are TRBV20-1 and TRBJ2-2; 7 bases align to TRBD2. V was pared by 5 bases and J by 6 bases, with 9 bases of the junction left unmatched. The CDR3 spans 14 residues. The V gene's germline CDR1 is DFQATT and CDR2 SNEGSKA (reference sequence). The CDR3 nucleotides read TGCAGTGCTGGGGGGGGGGATTTCCCCGGGGAGCTGTTTTTT. Protein sequence: CSAGGGDFPGELFF.

This clonotype turned up a few times. The chain employs TRBV21-1 and TRBJ1-6. TRBV21-1 is assigned pseudogene status. This CDR3 has 13 residues. The CDR3, as DNA: TGTGCCAGCAGCAAAGAGGAGGGCGCAGCCCTCCACTTT. It is translated as CASSKEEGAALHF.

There are a few counts of this clonotype. The chain has TRBV6-2 or TRBV6-3 and TRBJ2-7; D might be TRBD1 or TRBD2, each matching 5 bases. Between the trimmed V and J ends, which lost 5 bases and 0 bases, there was a span of 8 bases. CDR1 and CDR2 (germline): MNHEY, SVGEGT. The CDR3 covers 13 residues. The CDR3 here is CASSGTDSYEQYV. The CDR3 DNA sequence: TGTGCCAGCAGTGGGACGGACTCCTACGAGCAGTACGTC.

The chain links TRBV7-9 to TRBJ2-5, with D perhaps matching TRBD2 (5 bases). CDR3 length: 14 amino acids. The germline gives CDR1 SEHNR, CDR2 FQNEAQ (reference sequence). Trimming took 5 bases from V and 5 from J, leaving 15 bases between them. The CDR3 DNA follows: TGTGCCAGCAGCCCGGACGGGGTATGGGAGACCCAGTACTTC. It encodes CASSPDGVWETQYF.

This clonotype was recorded many times. The rearrangement uses TRBV7-9 and TRBJ2-2; 9 bases map to TRBD1. The CDR3 is 15 residues long. CDR1 is SEHNR, CDR2 FQNEAQ, per germline (reference sequence). The junction had 2 bases not matched to a gene; V was cut back by 5 bases and J by 1 base. The DNA of the CDR3 is TGTGCCAGCAGCCAGGGACAGGGGAACACCGGGGAGCTGTTTTTT. Its protein is CASSQGQGNTGELFF.

This clonotype came up a few times. The gene calls are TRBV6-2 or TRBV6-3 and TRBJ2-3; D is perhaps TRBD1 (6 bases). The CDR3 loop spans 16 amino acids. Per germline, CDR1 MNHEY and CDR2 SVGEGT. V dropped 2 bases and J dropped 1 base, with 13 bases sitting between them. This chain's CDR3 is CASSYDRDTGTDTQYF. The CDR3 DNA reads as TGTGCCAGCAGTTACGACCGGGACACAGGCACAGATACGCAGTATTTT.

CDR3 sequence: CSARTSDLPAYEQYF. The CDR3 DNA sequence: TGCAGTGCTCGGACTAGCGATCTTCCTGCGTACGAGCAGTACTTC. The chain recombines TRBV20-1 with TRBJ2-7; 9 nucleotides match TRBD2. The trim removed 5 bases at V and 4 bases at J, leaving 12 bases unmatched. CDR3 length: 15 amino acids. In germline, CDR1 is DFQATT, CDR2 SNEGSKA (reference sequence).

This chain connects TRBV14 to TRBJ2-7, with D hard to call. The CDR3 has 15 residues. Trimming took off 4 bases at V and 2 bases at J, with 15 bases between the two ends. The germline CDR1 and CDR2 sequences are SGHDN and FVKESK. In nucleotides, the CDR3 is TGTGCCAGCAGCCCCTGGCAACCCACTGCCTACGAGCAGTACTTC. This codes for CASSPWQPTAYEQYF.

The chain recombines TRBV7-9 with TRBJ2-2; 8 bases agree with TRBD1. Germline CDR1 is SEHNR and CDR2 is FQNEAQ (reference sequence). J was trimmed by 7 bases and V by 5 bases; bases with no gene match: 9. The CDR3 is 15 residues long. The chain's CDR3 is CASSLRPGGLGELFF. CDR3 in DNA: TGTGCCAGCAGCCTACGTCCAGGGGGCCTCGGGGAGCTGTTTTTT.

V gene TRBV9 combines with J gene TRBJ1-2, with no clear D. The CDR3 totals 14 residues. V was clipped by 0 bases and J by 4 bases, with 10 bases between them. Germline V gene data show CDR1 as SGDLS and CDR2 as YYNGEE. CDR3 sequence: CASSVAERFYGYTF. The CDR3 DNA reads as TGTGCCAGCAGCGTAGCGGAGCGATTCTATGGCTACACCTTC. The whole variable domain, remainder taken from reference TRBV9 and TRBJ1-2, is DSGVTQTPKHLITATGQRVTLRCSPRSGDLSVYWYQQSLDQGLQFLIQYYNGEERAKGNILERFSAQQFPDLHSELNLSSLELGDSALYFCASSVAERFYGYTFGSGTRLTVV.

Only a few counts were recorded for this clonotype. The genes are TRBV5-1 and TRBJ1-2; D gene unclear. Between the trimmed V and J ends, which lost 4 bases and 4 bases, there was a span of 14 bases. Germline V lookup: CDR1 SGHRS, CDR2 YFSETQ. The CDR3 length is 14 residues. CDR3 sequence: CASSRRQSLYGYTF. The CDR3, as DNA: TGCGCCAGCAGCCGGAGGCAGAGTCTCTATGGCTACACCTTC. Full variable domain (remainder filled in from reference TRBV5-1 and TRBJ1-2): KAGVTQTPRYLIKTRGQQVTLSCSPISGHRSVSWYQQTPGQGLQFLFEYFSETQRNKGNFPGRFSGRQFSNSRSEMNVSTLELGDSALYLCASSRRQSLYGYTFGSGTRLTVV.

This chain links TRBV2 with TRBJ2-1; 10 bases are shared with TRBD1. This CDR3 contains 15 residues. Germline V gives CDR1 SNHLY, CDR2 FYNNEI. V lost 4 bases and J lost 2; bases outside the gene matches: 2. The CDR3 region has the DNA TGTGCCAGCAGTGCCGGGACAGGGGCCTACAATGAGCAGTTCTTC. Translated: CASSAGTGAYNEQFF.

Written as DNA, the CDR3 is TGTGCCAGCAGGTTACAGGGGTCTAGGGCTGAAGCTTTCTTT. Translation: CASRLQGSRAEAFF. The chain joins TRBV7-9 to TRBJ1-1; TRBD1 agrees at 7 bases. The germline V gene has CDR1 SEHNR and CDR2 FQNEAQ (reference sequence). V shed 6 bases and J 6 bases; nucleotides not matched to a gene: 10. This CDR3 spans 14 amino acids.

This clonotype was detected a few times. This rearrangement joins TRBV18 to TRBJ2-2; weak D call: TRBD2 (5 bases). The CDR3 covers 14 residues. V lost 3 bases to trimming and J lost 4 bases, with 9 bases between them. CDR1 KGHSH and CDR2 LQKENI come from the germline V gene. This CDR3 reads CASSPAGGTGELFF. CDR3 DNA sequence: TGTGCCAGCTCACCGGCAGGAGGCACCGGGGAGCTGTTTTTT.

The chain recombines TRBV7-6 with TRBJ2-3; the D is unclear. The V and J ends lost 4 bases and 0 bases respectively, with 14 bases between them. CDR1 is SGHVS, CDR2 FNYEAQ, per germline. The CDR3 has 16 residues. CDR3 coding DNA: TGTGCCAGCAGCTCGGGCCTGCGCGGCAGCACAGATACGCAGTATTTT. Translated, it gives CASSSGLRGSTDTQYF.

A few counts support this clonotype. The chain links TRBV5-1 to TRBJ2-5, with D possibly matching TRBD2 (5 bases). The germline CDR1 and CDR2 sequences are SGHRS and YFSETQ. With 2 bases removed from V and 5 bases from J, the gap between germline ends came to 10 bases. The CDR3 length is 13 residues. CDR3 DNA: TGCGCCAGCAGCTTTACGGGGTTGGAGACCCAGTACTTC. Translating it yields CASSFTGLETQYF. Drawing the rest from reference TRBV5-1 and TRBJ2-5, the complete variable domain is KAGVTQTPRYLIKTRGQQVTLSCSPISGHRSVSWYQQTPGQGLQFLFEYFSETQRNKGNFPGRFSGRQFSNSRSEMNVSTLELGDSALYLCASSFTGLETQYFGPGTRLLVL.

The rearrangement links TRBV28 to TRBJ1-1; D not resolved. There are 16 residues in the CDR3. V was cut by 2 bases and J by 0 bases, with 13 bases left in between. The germline V gene encodes CDR1 MDHEN and CDR2 SYDVKM. The CDR3 region is CASSLPPWLMNTEAFF. The CDR3 DNA is TGTGCCAGCAGTTTACCCCCTTGGCTGATGAACACTGAAGCTTTCTTT.

This clonotype was seen a handful of times. V usage is TRBV6-5 and J usage is TRBJ2-7; D perhaps matches TRBD1 (5 bases). The V end was cut by 2 bases, the J end by 4 bases, with 12 bases between. CDR3 length equals 14 residues. The germline CDR1 and CDR2 sequences are MNHEY and SVGAGI. This CDR3 is CASSYGAGFYEQYF. For the CDR3, the DNA is TGTGCCAGCAGTTACGGGGCAGGATTTTACGAGCAGTACTTC.